This TCR beta chain comes out of a study of a mutant IDH1 vaccine in newly diagnosed glioma. The overall study: Beginning 4-6 weeks after radiotherapy alone, or with temozolomide cycles, vaccination took place. General study points: Vaccination elicited immune responses in roughly 93% of patients.

Some clones are missing from TCRdb's copy, which holds only in-frame ones; the method was immunoSEQ multiplex PCR. The sample has over 55,000 clones, about 81% seen once. This clone has only one observation. Antigen: not known. As to time point: week 23, last vaccination. What each vaccine dose contained was 300 ug of mutant IDH1 20-mer peptide, accompanied by topical imiquimod. The donors had new WHO grade 3 or 4 astrocytomas; these were IDH1-mutant and ATRX-lost. V lost 1 base and J lost 5, with 9 bases in between. Germline V lookup: CDR1 LNHNV, CDR2 YYDKDF (reference sequence). CDR3 size: 13 residues.

The rearrangement uses TRBV15 and TRBJ2-7, with D possibly being TRBD1 or TRBD2 (5 bases each). The source of this sequence is a middle-aged woman with glioma. Some clones in this sample may be carry-over from other donors' samples. This material consisted of PBMCs, taken from a glioma patient whose treatment included an IDH1 peptide vaccine. DNA for the CDR3: TGTGCCACCAGCAGAGGGGGACGAGACGAGCAGTACTTC. It specifies CATSRGGRDEQYF.